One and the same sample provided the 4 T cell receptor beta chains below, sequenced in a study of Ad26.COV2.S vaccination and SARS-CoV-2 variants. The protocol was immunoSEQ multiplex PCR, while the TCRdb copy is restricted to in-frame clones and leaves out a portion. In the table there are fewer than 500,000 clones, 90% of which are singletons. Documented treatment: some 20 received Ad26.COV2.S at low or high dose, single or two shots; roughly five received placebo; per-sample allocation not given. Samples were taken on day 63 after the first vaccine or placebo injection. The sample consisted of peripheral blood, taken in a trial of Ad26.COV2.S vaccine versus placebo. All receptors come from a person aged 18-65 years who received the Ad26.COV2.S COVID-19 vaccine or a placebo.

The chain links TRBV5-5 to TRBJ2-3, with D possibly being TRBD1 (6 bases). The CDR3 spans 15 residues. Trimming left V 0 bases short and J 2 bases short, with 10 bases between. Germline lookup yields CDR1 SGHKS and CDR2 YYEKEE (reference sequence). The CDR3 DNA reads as TGTGCCAGCAGCTTGGGGACAGTCCCCACAGATACGCAGTATTTT. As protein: CASSLGTVPTDTQYF.

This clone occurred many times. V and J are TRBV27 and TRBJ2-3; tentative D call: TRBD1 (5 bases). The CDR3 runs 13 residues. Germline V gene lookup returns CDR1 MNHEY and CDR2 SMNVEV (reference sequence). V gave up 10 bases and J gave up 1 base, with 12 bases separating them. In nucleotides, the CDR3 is TGTGCCACCCGACAGAGCGGCACAGATACGCAGTATTTT. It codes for CATRQSGTDTQYF.

In DNA form, the CDR3 reads TGTGCCAGCAGTCCGACAGGTTCCTATGGCTACACCTTC. Translating it yields CASSPTGSYGYTF. The rearrangement links TRBV25-1 to TRBJ1-2; TRBD1 might be the D (6 bases). Trimming stripped 5 bases from V and 4 bases from J, with 11 bases between. CDR1 and CDR2 (germline): MGHDK, SYGVNS. This CDR3 has 13 amino acids.

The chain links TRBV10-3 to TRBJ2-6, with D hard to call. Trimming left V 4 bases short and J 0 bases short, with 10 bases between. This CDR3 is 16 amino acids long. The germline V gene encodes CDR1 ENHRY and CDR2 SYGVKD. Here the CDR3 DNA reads TGTGCCATCAGTGTACAGTCCTTCTCTGGGGCCAACGTCCTGACTTTC. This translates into CAISVQSFSGANVLTF.